This TCR beta chain appears in the sequencing data of a study of blood T cell repertoires in COVID-19 (dated by TCRdb to the early 2020s). Context from the whole study: Samples covering the acute and convalescent phases of COVID-19 were provided by collaborators in the United States, Italy and Spain. The material from the prospective study consisted of cDNA or gDNA derived from T cells, B-cell-depleted T cells, or PBMCs. Deeply sampled blood TCRbeta repertoires from subjects exposed to, actively infected with, or recovered from COVID-19 were included in the dataset. The repertoires were released in a freely available public database intended as a resource for research on the immune response to SARS-CoV-2. Samples came from the ongoing ImmuneRACE study (first 160 participants) plus 1,254 subjects from 6 global collaborators. A de-identified subject ID, COVID-19 status, age in years and sex were almost always included in the sample metadata. Where available, HLA class I and class II types were taken from metadata supplied by the sample provider and were not determined by assay-based typing.

Relative to germline, V is 3 bases shorter and J is 3 bases shorter, with 17 bases between their ends. CDR1 MNHEY and CDR2 SMNVEV are derived from the germline V gene (reference sequence). Including cysteine and phenylalanine, the CDR3 has 16 amino acids. The CDR3 DNA has 48 bases and is translated from base 1. Enrolling through a virtual design, the prospective study's participants ranged in age from roughly 18 to 95 years and lived across 24 United States geographic areas. In the prospective study, participants were assigned to cohorts based on the clinical history participants reported in a screening survey and a study questionnaire. Each participant in the prospective study had whole blood, serum and a nasopharyngeal or oropharyngeal swab collected by mobile phlebotomists. Additional blood draws and questionnaires over an approximately 2-month period could optionally be provided by prospective study participants. Before DNA extraction, blood samples from the prospective study were shipped at room temperature or frozen.

This clone appeared a few times. No antigen is known for it. No clone much larger than this one lies a single base away; base qualities are absent. The paper's findings and limits, for the study overall: Clinical and demographic metadata were provided uncurated, with the amount varying by source and participant.

The immunoSEQ Assay, a bias-controlled multiplex PCR, was used to amplify TCRbeta CDR3 regions from genomic DNA. In the original analysis: Within the assay, amplification of reference gene primers was used to estimate how many nucleated cells each sample contained. Sequence reads were collapsed and filtered to measure the absolute abundance of every unique TCRbeta CDR3 rearrangement. Productive Simpson clonality was computed per sample as the square root of Simpson's diversity index over productive rearrangements. The clones in this table, taken by TCRdb from immuneACCESS, are in-frame only. Not every clone is retained; where verified, under half of the shortfall comes from an unresolved V gene, and the cause of the rest is unknown. D and trimming were read from the DNA, whereas the V and J calls and clone size are those reported in that table. In this sample the table shows approximately 360,000 clones, more than 75% of which occur a single time. 0.9% to 1% of the sample is taken by the ten largest.

Recombination connected TRBV27 to TRBJ1-1, with the D gene not confidently named. Source material: PBMCs or T cells enriched from blood (not recorded which). This TCR came from a woman aged 30 to 39 with acute COVID-19. The CDR3 protein is CASSFLSVMGDTEAFF. The DNA sequence is given as TGTGCCAGCAGTTTTCTGAGTGTGATGGGAGACACTGAAGCTTTCTTT.